The rows below give T cell receptor beta chains drawn from one sample of a study of CD8+CD57+ T cells in acquired aplastic anemia. TCRdb reprocessed the reads via MiXCR and lists one record per CDR3 protein. The sample has around 180,000 distinct CDR3 sequences, 64% seen once. Sequenced input: sorted CD4+, CD8+, or CD8+CD57+ T cells (not recorded which) from PBMCs. The receptors come from a human donor with severe aplastic anemia or a healthy control (not recorded which). CDR3s leave out the opening cysteine and the closing phenylalanine or tryptophan. Clone size, where shown, is once, few, many, or a class for clones that have expanded.

clone_size j_call v_call cdr3_length cdr3_aa
. TRBJ2-1 TRBV29-1 11 SVYLGTVNEQF
. TRBJ1-2 TRBV24-1 11 ASSIGVRDGYT
. TRBJ2-7 TRBV19 9 ASSNTYEQY
once TRBJ2-1 TRBV20-1 12 SAYTSGGINEQF
. TRBJ1-1 TRBV12-3/TRBV12-4 12 ASSLSGQGDKAF
. TRBJ2-7 TRBV11-2 15 ASSLEGASDDTYEQY
. TRBJ1-2 TRBV15 12 ATSSRQDSYGYT
. TRBJ2-7 TRBV11-2 11 ASSLGPGSEQY
few TRBJ2-7 TRBV15 10 ATSSGGVSPY
few TRBJ2-7 TRBV12-3/TRBV12-4 11 ASSFSGSYEQY
. TRBJ2-1 TRBV6-4 9 ASSRANEQF
many TRBJ1-5 TRBV12-5 12 ATLREPSNQPQH
. TRBJ1-2 TRBV20-1 9 SGWQGQGYT
. TRBJ1-2 TRBV20-1 11 SARNRANYGYT
. TRBJ2-1 TRBV7-6 12 ASSTGGSYNEQF
. TRBJ2-2 TRBV24-1 13 ATSDSGIYTGELF
. TRBJ2-1 TRBV7-8 14 ASSSPGRGGLDEQF
. TRBJ1-5 TRBV2 10 ASSTPGEPQH
. TRBJ2-7 TRBV2 12 ASSVSGGPYEQY
. TRBJ1-1 TRBV9 11 ASSVDGHTEAF
. TRBJ2-5 TRBV6-5 11 ASSGGGEETQY
. TRBJ2-2 TRBV28 11 ASSPDGSGELF
many TRBJ2-7 TRBV5-5 14 ASSAPRDTISYEQY
. TRBJ2-7 TRBV5-1 11 ASSRTGVYEQY
. TRBJ2-7 TRBV2 9 ATLAAYEQY
. TRBJ1-6 TRBV7-8 15 ASSLPALGPNNSPLH
many TRBJ2-3 TRBV7-2 11 ASSLLSGDTQY
few TRBJ2-1 TRBV20-1 13 SASRSSGSYNEQF
. TRBJ2-1 TRBV7-9 12 ASSLPGLGNGQF
. TRBJ1-6 TRBV7-2 11 ASSQTGGSPLH
. TRBJ2-4 TRBV24-1 12 ATSDWDRGDIQY
. TRBJ2-3 TRBV2 14 ASSEGLAVSTDTQY
. TRBJ2-7 TRBV2 11 ATTDLLTYEQY
. TRBJ2-2 TRBV5-4 15 ASNGGTSGGNTGELS
. TRBJ2-5 TRBV2 11 ASCLQGQETQY
once TRBJ1-2 TRBV29-1 11 SVQSGSNYGYT
. TRBJ2-3 TRBV7-2 13 ASSLSGGAADTQY
. TRBJ1-1 TRBV10-3 14 AISESWTNMNTEAF
. TRBJ1-1 TRBV12-3/TRBV12-4 9 ASSLLGEAF
. TRBJ2-7 TRBV2 11 ASRLAGGDGQY
. TRBJ1-1 TRBV2 12 ASSVAKTNTEAF
. TRBJ1-2 TRBV15 13 ATSRDGHGINGYT